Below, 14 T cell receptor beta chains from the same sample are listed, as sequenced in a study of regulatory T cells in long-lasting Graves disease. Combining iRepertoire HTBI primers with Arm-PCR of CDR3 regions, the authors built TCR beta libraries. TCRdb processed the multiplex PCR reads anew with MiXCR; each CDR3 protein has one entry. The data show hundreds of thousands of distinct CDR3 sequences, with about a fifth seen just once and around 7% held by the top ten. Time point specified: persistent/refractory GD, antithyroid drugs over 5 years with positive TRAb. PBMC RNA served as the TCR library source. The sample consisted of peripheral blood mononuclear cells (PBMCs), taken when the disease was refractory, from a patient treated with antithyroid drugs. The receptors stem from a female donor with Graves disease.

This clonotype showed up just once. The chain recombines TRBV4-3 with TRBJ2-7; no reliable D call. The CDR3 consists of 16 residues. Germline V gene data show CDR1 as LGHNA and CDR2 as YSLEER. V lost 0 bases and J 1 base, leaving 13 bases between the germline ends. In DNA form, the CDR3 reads TGCGCCAGCAGCCAAGATGAAGACGTTCCTTCCTACGAGCAGTACTTC. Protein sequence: CASSQDEDVPSYEQYF.

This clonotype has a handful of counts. Written as DNA, the CDR3 is TGTGCCAGCAACCCTACAGGGCATAACTATGGCTACACCTTC. Translation gives CASNPTGHNYGYTF. The chain carries TRBV6-1 and TRBJ1-2; D is possibly TRBD1 (6 bases). The CDR3 sequence is 14 residues long. The germline gives CDR1 MNHNS, CDR2 SASEGT. Deletions cut 7 bases from V and 1 base from J, with 13 bases between.

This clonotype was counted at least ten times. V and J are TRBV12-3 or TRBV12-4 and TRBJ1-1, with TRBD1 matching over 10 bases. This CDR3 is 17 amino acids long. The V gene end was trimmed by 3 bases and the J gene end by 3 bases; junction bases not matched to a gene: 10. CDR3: CASSLSTGGYFDTEAFF. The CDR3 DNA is TGTGCCAGCAGTTTGTCGACAGGGGGCTATTTTGACACTGAAGCTTTCTTT.

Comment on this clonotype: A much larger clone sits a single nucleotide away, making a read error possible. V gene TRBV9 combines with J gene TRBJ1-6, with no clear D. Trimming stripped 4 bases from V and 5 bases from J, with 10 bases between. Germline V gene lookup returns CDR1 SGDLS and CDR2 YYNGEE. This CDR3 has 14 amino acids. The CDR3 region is CASSPRTDNSPLHF. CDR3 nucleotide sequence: TGTGCCAGCAGCCCCCGGACCGATAATTCACCCCTCCACTTT.

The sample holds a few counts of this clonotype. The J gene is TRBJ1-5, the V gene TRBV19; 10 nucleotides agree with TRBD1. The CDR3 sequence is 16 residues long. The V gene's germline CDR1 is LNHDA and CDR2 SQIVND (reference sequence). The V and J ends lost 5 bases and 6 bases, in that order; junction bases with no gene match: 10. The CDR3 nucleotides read TGTGCCAGTAGTCCCCAAGGACAGGGGGGAAGTCAGCCCCAGCATTTT. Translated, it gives CASSPQGQGGSQPQHF.

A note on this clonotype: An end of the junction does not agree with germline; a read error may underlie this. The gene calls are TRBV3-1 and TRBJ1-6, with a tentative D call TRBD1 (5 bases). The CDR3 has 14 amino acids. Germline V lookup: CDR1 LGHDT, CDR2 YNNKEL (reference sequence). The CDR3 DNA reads TGTACCAGCAGTCCCCGGGGGATCAATTCACCCCTCCACTTT. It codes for CTSSPRGINSPLHF.

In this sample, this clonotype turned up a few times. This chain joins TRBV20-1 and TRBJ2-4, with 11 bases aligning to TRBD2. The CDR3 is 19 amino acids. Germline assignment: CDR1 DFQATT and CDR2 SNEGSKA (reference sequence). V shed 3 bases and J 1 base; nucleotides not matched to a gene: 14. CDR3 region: CSASPSGRFGAKAKNIQYF. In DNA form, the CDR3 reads TGCAGTGCTAGTCCTAGCGGGAGGTTTGGGGCAAAGGCCAAAAACATTCAGTACTTC.

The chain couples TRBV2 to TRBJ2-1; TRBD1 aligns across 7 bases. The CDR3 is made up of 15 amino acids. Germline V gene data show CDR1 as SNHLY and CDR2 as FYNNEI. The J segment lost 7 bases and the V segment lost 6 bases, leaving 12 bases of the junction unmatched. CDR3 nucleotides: TGTGCCAGCAGCCGCACAGGGGCCCTGAAGAATGAGCAGTTCTTC. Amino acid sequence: CASSRTGALKNEQFF.

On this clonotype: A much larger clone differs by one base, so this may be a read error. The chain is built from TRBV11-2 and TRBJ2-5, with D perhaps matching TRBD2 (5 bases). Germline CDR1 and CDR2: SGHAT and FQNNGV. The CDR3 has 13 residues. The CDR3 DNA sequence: TGTGCCAGCAGCTGGAGAATTTGGGAGACCCATTACTTC. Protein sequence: CASSWRIWETHYF.

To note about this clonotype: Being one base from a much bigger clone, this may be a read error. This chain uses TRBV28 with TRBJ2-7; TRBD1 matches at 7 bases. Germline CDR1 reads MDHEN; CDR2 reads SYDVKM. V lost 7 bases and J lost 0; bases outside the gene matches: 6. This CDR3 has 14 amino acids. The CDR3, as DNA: TGTGCCAGCATGACAGGGTTGATCTCCTACGAGCAGTACTTC. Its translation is CASMTGLISYEQYF.

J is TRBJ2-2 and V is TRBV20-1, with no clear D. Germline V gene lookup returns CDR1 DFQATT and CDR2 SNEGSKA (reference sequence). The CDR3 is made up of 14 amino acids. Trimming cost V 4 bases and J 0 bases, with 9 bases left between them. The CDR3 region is CSAMSNTNTGELFF. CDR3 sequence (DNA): TGCAGTGCTATGAGCAATACGAACACCGGGGAGCTGTTTTTT.

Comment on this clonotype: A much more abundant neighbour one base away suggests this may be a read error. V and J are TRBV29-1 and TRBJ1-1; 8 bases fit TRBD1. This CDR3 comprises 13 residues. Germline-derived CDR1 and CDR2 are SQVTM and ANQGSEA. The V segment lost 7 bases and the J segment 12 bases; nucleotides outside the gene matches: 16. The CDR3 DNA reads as TGCAGCGGGGATTTGACAGGGACAGGAAAAACTTTCTTT. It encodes CSGDLTGTGKTFF.

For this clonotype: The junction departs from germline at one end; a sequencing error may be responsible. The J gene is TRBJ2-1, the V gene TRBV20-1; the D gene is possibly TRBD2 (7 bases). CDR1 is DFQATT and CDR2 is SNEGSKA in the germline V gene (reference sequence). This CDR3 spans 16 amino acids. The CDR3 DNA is TGCAGTACTAGACGCCCTATGGGGGCGGGAGTAGGGGAGCAGTTCTTC. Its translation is CSTRRPMGAGVGEQFF.

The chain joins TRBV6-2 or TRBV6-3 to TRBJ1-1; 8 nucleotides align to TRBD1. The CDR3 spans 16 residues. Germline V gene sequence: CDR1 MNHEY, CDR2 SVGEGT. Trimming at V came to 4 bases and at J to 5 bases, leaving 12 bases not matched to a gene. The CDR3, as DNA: TGTGCCAGCAGTTCCCTCAACAGGGGGGTGGGAACTGAAGCTTTCTTT. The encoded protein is CASSSLNRGVGTEAFF.